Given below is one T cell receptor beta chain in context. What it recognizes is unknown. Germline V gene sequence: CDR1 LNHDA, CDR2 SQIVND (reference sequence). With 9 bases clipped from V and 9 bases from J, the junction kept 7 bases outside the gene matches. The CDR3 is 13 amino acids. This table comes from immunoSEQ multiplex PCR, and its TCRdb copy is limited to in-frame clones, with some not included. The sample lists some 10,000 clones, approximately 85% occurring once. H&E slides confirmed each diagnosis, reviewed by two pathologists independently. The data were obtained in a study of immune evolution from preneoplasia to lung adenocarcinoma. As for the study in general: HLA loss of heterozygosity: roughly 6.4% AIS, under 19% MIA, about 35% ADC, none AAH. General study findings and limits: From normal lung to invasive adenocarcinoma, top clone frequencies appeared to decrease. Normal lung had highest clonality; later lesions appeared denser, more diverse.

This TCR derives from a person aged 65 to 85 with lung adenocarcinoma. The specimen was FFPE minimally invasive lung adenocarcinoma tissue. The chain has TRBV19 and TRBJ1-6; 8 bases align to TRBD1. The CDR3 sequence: CASTRGPGSPLHF. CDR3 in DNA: TGTGCCAGCACCAGGGGGCCGGGTTCACCCCTCCACTTT.